These T cell receptor beta chains were read from a single sample in a study of blood T cell repertoires in COVID-19. Produced via immunoSEQ multiplex PCR; TCRdb's table is partial and in-frame only. The sample has a few hundred thousand clones; 85% to 90% are singletons. The sample taken for sequencing was peripheral blood. The receptors here all came from a woman between 40 and 55 years old who had recovered from COVID-19. CDR3s include the opening cysteine and the closing phenylalanine or tryptophan. A D gene is named only where the DNA matches it firmly. Rows give clone size only sometimes, using once, few, many, or a class for an expanded clone.

TRBJ2-4	-	TRBD2	TRBV6-2/TRBV6-3	TGTGCCAGCAGTTACGCACTAGCGGGAATTGACATTCAGTACTTC	CASSYALAGIDIQYF
TRBJ2-5	-	-	TRBV7-2	TGTGCCAGCAGCGCACTTCCCCAGGGCCAAGAGACCCAGTACTTC	CASSALPQGQETQYF
TRBJ2-5	-	TRBD1	TRBV9	TGTGCCAGCAGCGCCGGGACAGTTCGGCAAGAGACCCAGTACTTC	CASSAGTVRQETQYF
TRBJ2-2	once	-	TRBV5-1	TGCGCCAGCAGCTTTGGGGGCGCGTCGGGGGAGCTGTTTTTT	CASSFGGASGELFF
TRBJ2-1	-	-	TRBV18	TGTGCCAGCTCGAAGGACATAGCAAGCTCCTACAATGAGCAGTTCTTC	CASSKDIASSYNEQFF
TRBJ2-5	-	TRBD2	TRBV10-3	TGTGCCATCAGACTGCAGCGGGAGGGCCCAGAGACCCAGTACTTC	CAIRLQREGPETQYF
TRBJ2-2	-	-	TRBV6-6	TGTGCCAGCAGTTCCAGGGGTAGCGGGGAGCTGTTTTTT	CASSSRGSGELFF
TRBJ2-4	-	-	TRBV27	TGTGCCAGCAGTCTTATCGGGAGTGGGAACATTCAGTACTTC	CASSLIGSGNIQYF
TRBJ2-7	-	-	TRBV6-6	TGTGCCAGCAGCCAAGAGCCTTACGAGCAGTACTTC	CASSQEPYEQYF
TRBJ2-6	-	TRBD2	TRBV19	TGTGCCAGTAGTATGAAAGCGGGAGTAAATTCTGGGGCCAACGTCCTGACTTTC	CASSMKAGVNSGANVLTF
TRBJ1-2	-	-	TRBV2	TGTGCCAGCAGTGAAGCGACCAGGGGAGAGTACACCTTC	CASSEATRGEYTF
TRBJ2-2	few	TRBD1	TRBV19	TGTGCCAGTAGGTCCCGACAGGGATCGAACACCGGGGAGCTGTTTTTT	CASRSRQGSNTGELFF
TRBJ1-2	-	-	TRBV3-1/TRBV3-2	TGTGCCAGCAGCCAAACGAGGGGGAATGGCTACACCTTC	CASSQTRGNGYTF
TRBJ1-2	-	TRBD1	TRBV5-4	TGTGCCAGCAGCTTGGCAGGGGGCACCTCCTATGGCTACACCTTC	CASSLAGGTSYGYTF
TRBJ1-1	few	TRBD1	TRBV24-1	TGTGCCACCAGTGAAAAAGGACAGGGCAGGGGCACTGAAGCTTTCTTT	CATSEKGQGRGTEAFF
TRBJ2-2	-	TRBD1	TRBV19	TGTGCCAGTAGTACCCGGACAGGGGGCGCGGGAAAAGGACTCACCGGGGAGCTGTTTTTT	CASSTRTGGAGKGLTGELFF
TRBJ2-2	-	-	TRBV6-5	TGTGCCAGCAGTTGGGGACAGAACACCGGGGAGCTGTTTTTT	CASSWGQNTGELFF
TRBJ2-7	-	TRBD2	TRBV3-1/TRBV3-2	TGTGCCAGCAGCCAAGAAGCGGGGTACTACGAGCAGTACTTC	CASSQEAGYYEQYF